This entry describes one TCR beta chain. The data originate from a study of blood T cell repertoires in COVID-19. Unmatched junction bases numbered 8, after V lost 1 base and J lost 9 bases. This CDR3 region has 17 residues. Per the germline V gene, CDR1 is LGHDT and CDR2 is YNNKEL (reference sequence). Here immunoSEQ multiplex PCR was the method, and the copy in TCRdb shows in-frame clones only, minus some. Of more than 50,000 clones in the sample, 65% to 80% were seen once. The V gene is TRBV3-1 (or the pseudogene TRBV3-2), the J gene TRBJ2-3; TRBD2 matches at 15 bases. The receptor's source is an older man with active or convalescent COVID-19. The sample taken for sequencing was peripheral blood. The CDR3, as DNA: TGTGCCAGCAGCCAAGCGAAGGGACTAGCGGGGGGTGCAACGCAGTATTTT. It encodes CASSQAKGLAGGATQYF.